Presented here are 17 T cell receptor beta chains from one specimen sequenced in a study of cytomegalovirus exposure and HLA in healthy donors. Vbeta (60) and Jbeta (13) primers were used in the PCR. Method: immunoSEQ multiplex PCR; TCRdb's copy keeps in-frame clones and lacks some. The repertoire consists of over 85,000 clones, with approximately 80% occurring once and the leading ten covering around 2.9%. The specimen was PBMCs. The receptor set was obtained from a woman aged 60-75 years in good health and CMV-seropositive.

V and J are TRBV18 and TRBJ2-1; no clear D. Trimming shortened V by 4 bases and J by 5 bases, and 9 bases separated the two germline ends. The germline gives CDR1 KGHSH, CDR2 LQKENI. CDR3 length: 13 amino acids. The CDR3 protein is CASSRVLDNEQFF. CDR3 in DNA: TGTGCCAGCTCACGAGTTCTTGACAATGAGCAGTTCTTC.

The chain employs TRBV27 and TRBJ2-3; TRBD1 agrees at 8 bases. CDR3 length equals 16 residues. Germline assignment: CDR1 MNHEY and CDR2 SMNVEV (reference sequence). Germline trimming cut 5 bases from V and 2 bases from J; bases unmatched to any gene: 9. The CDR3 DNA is TGTGCCAGCAGTAAAGACAGGGGAAGGGTCACAGATACGCAGTATTTT. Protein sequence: CASSKDRGRVTDTQYF.

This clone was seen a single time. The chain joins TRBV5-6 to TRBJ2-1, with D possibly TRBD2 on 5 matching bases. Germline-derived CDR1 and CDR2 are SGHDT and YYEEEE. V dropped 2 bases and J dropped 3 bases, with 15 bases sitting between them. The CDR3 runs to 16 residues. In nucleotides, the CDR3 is TGTGCCAGCAGCTTCATAGCGAGCAGAGTCTACAATGAGCAGTTCTTC. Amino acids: CASSFIASRVYNEQFF.

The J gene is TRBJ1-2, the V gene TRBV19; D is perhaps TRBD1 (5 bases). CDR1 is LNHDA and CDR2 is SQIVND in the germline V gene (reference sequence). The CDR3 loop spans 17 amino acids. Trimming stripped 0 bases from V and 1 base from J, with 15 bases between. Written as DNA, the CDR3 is TGTGCCAGTAGTATAGATCTTGAGACAGCAAATAACTATGGCTACACCTTC. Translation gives CASSIDLETANNYGYTF.

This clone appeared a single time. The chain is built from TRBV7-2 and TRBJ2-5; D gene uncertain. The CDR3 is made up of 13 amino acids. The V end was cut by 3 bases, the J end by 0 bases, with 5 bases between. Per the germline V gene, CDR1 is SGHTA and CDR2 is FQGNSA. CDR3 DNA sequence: TGTGCCAGCAGCTTCGACAACCAAGAGACCCAGTACTTC. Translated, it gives CASSFDNQETQYF.

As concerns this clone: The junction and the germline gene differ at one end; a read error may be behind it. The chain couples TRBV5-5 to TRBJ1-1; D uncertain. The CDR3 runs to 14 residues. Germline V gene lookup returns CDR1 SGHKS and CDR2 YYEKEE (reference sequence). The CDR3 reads CASILDVSNTEAFF. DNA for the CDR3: TGTGCCAGCATCTTGGATGTATCGAACACTGAAGCTTTCTTT.

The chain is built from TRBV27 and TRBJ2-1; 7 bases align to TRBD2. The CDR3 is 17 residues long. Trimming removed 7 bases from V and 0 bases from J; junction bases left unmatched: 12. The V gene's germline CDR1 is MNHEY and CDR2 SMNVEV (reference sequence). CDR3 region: CASKSIRGGSSYNEQFF. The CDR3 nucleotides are TGTGCCAGCAAATCGATTAGGGGCGGGAGCTCCTACAATGAGCAGTTCTTC.

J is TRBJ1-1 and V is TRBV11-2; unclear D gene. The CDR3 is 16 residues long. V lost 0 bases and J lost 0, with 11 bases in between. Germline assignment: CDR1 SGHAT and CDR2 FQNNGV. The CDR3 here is CASSLDPSVMNTEAFF. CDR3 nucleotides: TGTGCCAGCAGCTTAGATCCCTCAGTAATGAACACTGAAGCTTTCTTT.

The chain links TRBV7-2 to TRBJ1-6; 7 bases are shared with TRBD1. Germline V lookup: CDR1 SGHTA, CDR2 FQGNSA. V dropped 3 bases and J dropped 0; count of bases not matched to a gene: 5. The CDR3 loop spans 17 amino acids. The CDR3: CASSFGTVSSYNSPLHF. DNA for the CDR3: TGTGCCAGCAGCTTCGGGACAGTGAGCTCCTATAATTCACCCCTCCACTTT.

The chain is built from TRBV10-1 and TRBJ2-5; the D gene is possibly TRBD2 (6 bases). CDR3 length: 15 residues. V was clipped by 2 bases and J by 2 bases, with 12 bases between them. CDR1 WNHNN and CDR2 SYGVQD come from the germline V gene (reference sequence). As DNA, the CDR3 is TGCGCCAGCAGTGAGACGCGGGGTTTTCAAGAGACCCAGTACTTC. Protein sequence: CASSETRGFQETQYF.

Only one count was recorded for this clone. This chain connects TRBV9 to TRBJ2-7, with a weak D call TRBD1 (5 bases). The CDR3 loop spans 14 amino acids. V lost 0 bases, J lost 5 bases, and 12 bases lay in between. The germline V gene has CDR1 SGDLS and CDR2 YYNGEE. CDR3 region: CASSVGGRVHEQYF. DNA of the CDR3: TGTGCCAGCAGCGTAGGGGGCAGGGTCCACGAGCAGTACTTC. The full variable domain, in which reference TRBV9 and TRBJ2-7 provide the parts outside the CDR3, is DSGVTQTPKHLITATGQRVTLRCSPRSGDLSVYWYQQSLDQGLQFLIQYYNGEERAKGNILERFSAQQFPDLHSELNLSSLELGDSALYFCASSVGGRVHEQYFGPGTRLTVT.

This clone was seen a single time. The CDR3 loop reads CASGGLQVGEQYF. The CDR3 region has the DNA TGCGCCAGCGGAGGCCTCCAGGTGGGCGAGCAGTACTTC. The V gene is TRBV5-1, the J gene TRBJ2-7, with TRBD2 as a possible D gene (5 bases). Germline CDR1 reads SGHRS; CDR2 reads YFSETQ. V was cut by 7 bases and J by 6 bases, with 17 bases left in between. The CDR3 is 13 residues long. Using reference TRBV5-1 and TRBJ2-7 for the parts outside the CDR3, the full variable domain is KAGVTQTPRYLIKTRGQQVTLSCSPISGHRSVSWYQQTPGQGLQFLFEYFSETQRNKGNFPGRFSGRQFSNSRSEMNVSTLELGDSALYLCASGGLQVGEQYFGPGTRLTVT.

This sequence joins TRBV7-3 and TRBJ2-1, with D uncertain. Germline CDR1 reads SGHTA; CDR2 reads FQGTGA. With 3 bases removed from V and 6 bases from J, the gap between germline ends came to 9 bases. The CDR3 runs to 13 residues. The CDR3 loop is CASSLVSSNEQFF. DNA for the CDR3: TGTGCCAGCAGCTTGGTGAGCTCCAATGAGCAGTTCTTC. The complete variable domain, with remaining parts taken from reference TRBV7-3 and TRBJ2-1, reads GAGVSQTPSNKVTEKGKYVELRCDPISGHTALYWYRQSLGQGPEFLIYFQGTGAADDSGLPNDRFFAVRPEGSVSTLKIQRTERGDSAVYLCASSLVSSNEQFFGPGTRLTVL.

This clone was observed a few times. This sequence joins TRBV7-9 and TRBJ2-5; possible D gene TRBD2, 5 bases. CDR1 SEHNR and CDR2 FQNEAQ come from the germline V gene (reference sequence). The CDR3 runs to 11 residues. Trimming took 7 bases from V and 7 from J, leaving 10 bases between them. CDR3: CASTAGVTQYF. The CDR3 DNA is TGTGCCAGCACGGCCGGGGTGACCCAGTACTTC.

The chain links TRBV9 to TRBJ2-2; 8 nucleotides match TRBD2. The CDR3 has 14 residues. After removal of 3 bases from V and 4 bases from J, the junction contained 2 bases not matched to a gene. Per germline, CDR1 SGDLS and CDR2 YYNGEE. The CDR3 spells CASSASGLTGELFF. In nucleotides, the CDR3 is TGTGCCAGCAGCGCTAGCGGGCTCACCGGGGAGCTGTTTTTT.

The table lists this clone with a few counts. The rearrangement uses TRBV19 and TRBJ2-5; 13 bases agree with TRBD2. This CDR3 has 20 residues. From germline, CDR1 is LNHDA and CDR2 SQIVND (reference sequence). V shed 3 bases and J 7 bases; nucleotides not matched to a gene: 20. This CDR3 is CASSISGGGLAGPLFGTQYF. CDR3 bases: TGTGCCAGTAGTATCTCAGGAGGGGGACTAGCGGGACCCCTTTTCGGGACCCAGTACTTC.

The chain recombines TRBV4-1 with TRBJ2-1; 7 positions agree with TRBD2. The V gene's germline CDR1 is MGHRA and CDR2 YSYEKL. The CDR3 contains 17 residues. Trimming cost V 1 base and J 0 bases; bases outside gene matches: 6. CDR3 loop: CASSQGPLATSYNEQFF. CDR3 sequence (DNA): TGCGCCAGCAGCCAAGGTCCACTAGCGACCTCCTACAATGAGCAGTTCTTC.